A selection of T cell receptor beta chains follows, all from one sample in a study of blood T cells in healthy people across ages. TCRdb reanalysed the 5' RACE reads using MiXCR and keeps one entry per CDR3 protein. The data show over a million distinct CDR3 sequences, about 45% seen once. The material sequenced was blood. The receptors come from a woman under 30 in good health. The CDR3 runs from the conserved cysteine through the conserved F or W. The D gene is left open where the match is weak. Only some rows state a clone size, as once, few, many or a class for expanded clones.

CDR3nt: TGTGCCAGCAGTGACGCCGGTAGCAATCAGCCCCAGCATTTT; CDR3aa: CASSDAGSNQPQHF; v_gene: TRBV6-4; len: 14; j_gene: TRBJ1-5; abundance: .; d_gene: .
CDR3nt: TGCAGCGTTCTGACAGGAGGTGGTCAGCCCCAGCATTTT; CDR3aa: CSVLTGGGQPQHF; v_gene: TRBV29-1; len: 13; j_gene: TRBJ1-5; abundance: few; d_gene: .
CDR3nt: TGTGCCACCAGCAGAGGGACAGGGAATCAGCCCCAGCATTTT; CDR3aa: CATSRGTGNQPQHF; v_gene: TRBV15; len: 14; j_gene: TRBJ1-5; abundance: .; d_gene: TRBD1
CDR3nt: TGTGCCAGCAGCTACACCGGGACACCATCCTCCAATGAGCAGTTCTTC; CDR3aa: CASSYTGTPSSNEQFF; v_gene: TRBV7-2; len: 16; j_gene: TRBJ2-1; abundance: .; d_gene: .
CDR3nt: TGTGCCAGCAGCAGAGCAGGAATTACCCAAGAGACCCAGTACTTC; CDR3aa: CASSRAGITQETQYF; v_gene: TRBV9; len: 15; j_gene: TRBJ2-5; abundance: once; d_gene: .
CDR3nt: TGCGCCAGCAGCCAGCAAACCGATAATTCACCCCTCCACTTT; CDR3aa: CASSQQTDNSPLHF; v_gene: TRBV4-1; len: 14; j_gene: TRBJ1-6; abundance: .; d_gene: .
CDR3nt: TGTGCCAGCAGCTTTTCGGAACGCGGCTACACCTTC; CDR3aa: CASSFSERGYTF; v_gene: TRBV7-9; len: 12; j_gene: TRBJ1-2; abundance: .; d_gene: .
CDR3nt: TGTGCCAGCAGCTTGGTTGGTCTACCAAGGAACACTGAAGCTTTCTTT; CDR3aa: CASSLVGLPRNTEAFF; v_gene: TRBV5-6; len: 16; j_gene: TRBJ1-1; abundance: .; d_gene: .
CDR3nt: TGCAGTGCCCCCCCGGGTGGGGGATACGAGCAGTACTTC; CDR3aa: CSAPPGGGYEQYF; v_gene: TRBV20-1; len: 13; j_gene: TRBJ2-7; abundance: few; d_gene: .
CDR3nt: TGTGCCAGCAGCTCGTTGGGCCGCGAGCAGTACTTC; CDR3aa: CASSSLGREQYF; v_gene: TRBV3-1; len: 12; j_gene: TRBJ2-7; abundance: .; d_gene: .
CDR3nt: TGCGCCAGCAGCCAAGTAAGTCTAGCCGATCTCAATGAGCAGTTCTTC; CDR3aa: CASSQVSLADLNEQFF; v_gene: TRBV4-1; len: 16; j_gene: TRBJ2-1; abundance: .; d_gene: .
CDR3nt: TGTGCCAGCAGCGCCACGTCTGACAGGGGGTTGACCGGGGAGCTGTTTTTT; CDR3aa: CASSATSDRGLTGELFF; v_gene: TRBV7-9; len: 17; j_gene: TRBJ2-2; abundance: once; d_gene: TRBD1
CDR3nt: TGCGCCAGCAGCCAAGAAAGGAGACAGGGACATGAAAAACTGTTTTTT; CDR3aa: CASSQERRQGHEKLFF; v_gene: TRBV4-3; len: 16; j_gene: TRBJ1-4; abundance: .; d_gene: TRBD1
CDR3nt: TGTGCCAGCAGCCCCGGACTAGCGGACGACACCGGGGAGCTGTTTTTT; CDR3aa: CASSPGLADDTGELFF; v_gene: TRBV13; len: 16; j_gene: TRBJ2-2; abundance: .; d_gene: TRBD2
CDR3nt: TGTGCCAGCAGCTTAGCGCAGGAGGGGCTAGCTAATGAAAAACTGTTTTTT; CDR3aa: CASSLAQEGLANEKLFF; v_gene: TRBV7-9; len: 17; j_gene: TRBJ1-4; abundance: .; d_gene: .
CDR3nt: TGTGCCAGCAGTTTCCGGGGACCGAGCTCCTATAATTCACCCCCCCACTTT; CDR3aa: CASSFRGPSSYNSPPHF; v_gene: TRBV28; len: 17; j_gene: TRBJ1-6; abundance: .; d_gene: .
CDR3nt: TGTGCCAGCAGCTTAGGCTGCTGGGGGCCCCTGAACACTGAAGCTTTCTTT; CDR3aa: CASSLGCWGPLNTEAFF; v_gene: TRBV7-2; len: 17; j_gene: TRBJ1-1; abundance: once; d_gene: .
CDR3nt: TGCGCCAGCAGGGCCGGGGGCGAGACCCAGTACTTC; CDR3aa: CASRAGGETQYF; v_gene: TRBV10-2; len: 12; j_gene: TRBJ2-5; abundance: .; d_gene: .
CDR3nt: TGTGCCAGCAGTGAAGCAAGGACAGCGATATCCTATGGCTACACCTTC; CDR3aa: CASSEARTAISYGYTF; v_gene: TRBV6-1; len: 16; j_gene: TRBJ1-2; abundance: .; d_gene: .
CDR3nt: TGTGCCAGCAGTGACGGTTCAGGGGCCAACGTCCTGACTTTC; CDR3aa: CASSDGSGANVLTF; v_gene: TRBV6-1; len: 14; j_gene: TRBJ2-6; abundance: many; d_gene: .
CDR3nt: TGTGCCAGCAGTTCCCTTACAGGGGGTCTACCTTACGAGCAGTACTTC; CDR3aa: CASSSLTGGLPYEQYF; v_gene: TRBV6-5; len: 16; j_gene: TRBJ2-7; abundance: few; d_gene: TRBD1
CDR3nt: TGTGCCAGCAGCGTGGGACAGGGAAACATTCAGTACTTC; CDR3aa: CASSVGQGNIQYF; v_gene: TRBV7-9; len: 13; j_gene: TRBJ2-4; abundance: .; d_gene: TRBD1
CDR3nt: TGTGCCAGCAGCAACGACAGAACCACACTCAACACTGAAGCTTTCTTT; CDR3aa: CASSNDRTTLNTEAFF; v_gene: TRBV6-5; len: 16; j_gene: TRBJ1-1; abundance: few; d_gene: .
CDR3nt: TGTGCCAGCAGCGCCGGGACTAGCGCTCGGAGCTCCTACAATGAGCAGTTCTTC; CDR3aa: CASSAGTSARSSYNEQFF; v_gene: TRBV7-9; len: 18; j_gene: TRBJ2-1; abundance: .; d_gene: TRBD2
CDR3nt: TGTGCCAGCTCACAGAACCCGGGCCCATCTTTGTCCTACGAGCAGTACTTC; CDR3aa: CASSQNPGPSLSYEQYF; v_gene: TRBV18; len: 17; j_gene: TRBJ2-7; abundance: .; d_gene: .
CDR3nt: TGTGCCAGCAGTGTTGCGCCGGGGACTGTGTATGGCTACACCTTC; CDR3aa: CASSVAPGTVYGYTF; v_gene: TRBV2; len: 15; j_gene: TRBJ1-2; abundance: .; d_gene: .
CDR3nt: TGTGCCATCAGTGAGTCCGGAAGCACAGATACGCAGTATTTT; CDR3aa: CAISESGSTDTQYF; v_gene: TRBV10-3; len: 14; j_gene: TRBJ2-3; abundance: .; d_gene: .
CDR3nt: TGTGCCAGCAGTTTATGGGGGGCGGGTGGGGCCAACGTCCTGACTTTC; CDR3aa: CASSLWGAGGANVLTF; v_gene: TRBV12-3/TRBV12-4; len: 16; j_gene: TRBJ2-6; abundance: .; d_gene: .
CDR3nt: TGTGCCAGCAGCCCCACTAGCGGTAGCCGCTCTGGGGCCAACGTCCTGACTTTC; CDR3aa: CASSPTSGSRSGANVLTF; v_gene: TRBV12-3/TRBV12-4; len: 18; j_gene: TRBJ2-6; abundance: .; d_gene: TRBD2
CDR3nt: TGCAGTGCTAGAACTACCACCGGGGCCCAGTACTTC; CDR3aa: CSARTTTGAQYF; v_gene: TRBV20-1; len: 12; j_gene: TRBJ2-5; abundance: .; d_gene: .
CDR3nt: TGCAGCGTCCGAGGACGGCAGAATGAAAAACTGTTTTTT; CDR3aa: CSVRGRQNEKLFF; v_gene: TRBV29-1; len: 13; j_gene: TRBJ1-4; abundance: few; d_gene: .
CDR3nt: TGCGCCAGCAGCCAAGGAGTTATCCCTACTAGCACAGATACGCAGTATTTT; CDR3aa: CASSQGVIPTSTDTQYF; v_gene: TRBV4-3; len: 17; j_gene: TRBJ2-3; abundance: .; d_gene: .
CDR3nt: TGTGCCAGCAGTTTTATGACTAGCGGGCGTGAGCAGTTCTTC; CDR3aa: CASSFMTSGREQFF; v_gene: TRBV12-3/TRBV12-4; len: 14; j_gene: TRBJ2-1; abundance: few; d_gene: TRBD2
CDR3nt: TGTGCCACCAGCACTACTAGCGGGCGACGCTCCTACAATGAGCAGTTCTTC; CDR3aa: CATSTTSGRRSYNEQFF; v_gene: TRBV15; len: 17; j_gene: TRBJ2-1; abundance: few; d_gene: TRBD2
CDR3nt: TGTGCCAGCAGTGATCCGGGACGGACCTACAATGAGCAGTTCTTC; CDR3aa: CASSDPGRTYNEQFF; v_gene: TRBV2; len: 15; j_gene: TRBJ2-1; abundance: .; d_gene: .
CDR3nt: TGTGCCAGCAGCTTAGCAACAGGGGCTGGTATTGAAAAACTGTTTTTT; CDR3aa: CASSLATGAGIEKLFF; v_gene: TRBV7-2; len: 16; j_gene: TRBJ1-4; abundance: few; d_gene: TRBD1
CDR3nt: TGTGCCAGCAGACGACAAGACAGGTTGAACACCGGGGAGCTGTTTTTT; CDR3aa: CASRRQDRLNTGELFF; v_gene: TRBV12-3/TRBV12-4; len: 16; j_gene: TRBJ2-2; abundance: few; d_gene: .
CDR3nt: TGCGCCAGCAGCCAGGGGGTCGGGGACACTAATGAAAAACTGTTTTTT; CDR3aa: CASSQGVGDTNEKLFF; v_gene: TRBV4-3; len: 16; j_gene: TRBJ1-4; abundance: few; d_gene: .
CDR3nt: TGTGCCAGCACCCTAGAGATGGGGGCGCAAGTGAATGAGCAGTACTTC; CDR3aa: CASTLEMGAQVNEQYF; v_gene: TRBV7-2; len: 16; j_gene: TRBJ2-5; abundance: many; d_gene: .
CDR3nt: TGCAGTGCTCCCAGGACAGGGACTAACACTGAAGCTTTCTTT; CDR3aa: CSAPRTGTNTEAFF; v_gene: TRBV20-1; len: 14; j_gene: TRBJ1-1; abundance: .; d_gene: TRBD1
CDR3nt: TGTGCCAGCAGTTTAGCGGGACACGGGAACACCTTC; CDR3aa: CASSLAGHGNTF; v_gene: TRBV12-3/TRBV12-4; len: 12; j_gene: TRBJ1-2; abundance: .; d_gene: .
CDR3nt: TGTGCCAGCAGTTCCTCCTCGGGACAGCTAGCGGGAGGAAGGTTGGCAGATACGCAGTATTTT; CDR3aa: CASSSSSGQLAGGRLADTQYF; v_gene: TRBV28; len: 21; j_gene: TRBJ2-3; abundance: .; d_gene: TRBD2
CDR3nt: TGTGCCAGCAGTTTGGGCATTGAATACGAGCAGTACTTC; CDR3aa: CASSLGIEYEQYF; v_gene: TRBV27; len: 13; j_gene: TRBJ2-7; abundance: .; d_gene: .
CDR3nt: TGCGCCAGCAGCCACCTCAGCGGGCAGGGTATGCTGCCAGAGACCCAGTACTTC; CDR3aa: CASSHLSGQGMLPETQYF; v_gene: TRBV4-1; len: 18; j_gene: TRBJ2-5; abundance: once; d_gene: .
CDR3nt: TGTGCCAGCAGTGAGGTCGGTCTGATCACAGATACGCAGTATTTT; CDR3aa: CASSEVGLITDTQYF; v_gene: TRBV2; len: 15; j_gene: TRBJ2-3; abundance: .; d_gene: .
CDR3nt: TGCAGCGTTCAGGGATCCTACGAGCAGTACTTC; CDR3aa: CSVQGSYEQYF; v_gene: TRBV29-1; len: 11; j_gene: TRBJ2-7; abundance: many; d_gene: .
CDR3nt: TGTGCCAGCAGTTACGGGACAGTAAATGAAGCTTTCTTT; CDR3aa: CASSYGTVNEAFF; v_gene: TRBV6-2/TRBV6-3; len: 13; j_gene: TRBJ1-1; abundance: .; d_gene: TRBD1
CDR3nt: TGTGCCAGCAGTTGGACGGTTAACTATGGCTACACCTTC; CDR3aa: CASSWTVNYGYTF; v_gene: TRBV7-2; len: 13; j_gene: TRBJ1-2; abundance: .; d_gene: .
CDR3nt: TGTGCCACCAGTGATTTGCCCGGGCAGCAAACATTTCAGTACTTC; CDR3aa: CATSDLPGQQTFQYF; v_gene: TRBV24-1; len: 15; j_gene: TRBJ2-7; abundance: .; d_gene: .
CDR3nt: TGCGCCAGCAGGGAAGAACTCGCAGCCTACGAGCAGTACTTC; CDR3aa: CASREELAAYEQYF; v_gene: TRBV10-2; len: 14; j_gene: TRBJ2-7; abundance: .; d_gene: .
CDR3nt: TGCAGTGCTTACCAAGAGACCCAGTACTTC; CDR3aa: CSAYQETQYF; v_gene: TRBV20-1; len: 10; j_gene: TRBJ2-5; abundance: .; d_gene: .
CDR3nt: TGTGCCAGCAGCTTTGAGGACCGCAGCACGGATACGCAGTATTTT; CDR3aa: CASSFEDRSTDTQYF; v_gene: TRBV5-5; len: 15; j_gene: TRBJ2-3; abundance: .; d_gene: .
CDR3nt: TGTGCCAGCAGTTACTCGTCAAGGGGCACTGAAGCTTTCTTT; CDR3aa: CASSYSSRGTEAFF; v_gene: TRBV6-2/TRBV6-3; len: 14; j_gene: TRBJ1-1; abundance: .; d_gene: .
CDR3nt: TGTGCCAGCAGCCAAACCCCAATAAGGACGTCCGCTGGTCAGCCCCAGCATTTT; CDR3aa: CASSQTPIRTSAGQPQHF; v_gene: TRBV3-1; len: 18; j_gene: TRBJ1-5; abundance: once; d_gene: .
CDR3nt: TGCGCCAGCAGCCAGTCAGGGACTGGGACCTCAGTGCAGTACTTC; CDR3aa: CASSQSGTGTSVQYF; v_gene: TRBV4-3; len: 15; j_gene: TRBJ2-4; abundance: .; d_gene: .
CDR3nt: TGTGCCACCAGCGAGGGTATCTCCTACTACAATGAGCAGTTCTTC; CDR3aa: CATSEGISYYNEQFF; v_gene: TRBV24-1; len: 15; j_gene: TRBJ2-1; abundance: once; d_gene: .
CDR3nt: TGCAGCGTTGACGGGGTGGCCACTGAAGCTTTCTTT; CDR3aa: CSVDGVATEAFF; v_gene: TRBV29-1; len: 12; j_gene: TRBJ1-1; abundance: few; d_gene: .